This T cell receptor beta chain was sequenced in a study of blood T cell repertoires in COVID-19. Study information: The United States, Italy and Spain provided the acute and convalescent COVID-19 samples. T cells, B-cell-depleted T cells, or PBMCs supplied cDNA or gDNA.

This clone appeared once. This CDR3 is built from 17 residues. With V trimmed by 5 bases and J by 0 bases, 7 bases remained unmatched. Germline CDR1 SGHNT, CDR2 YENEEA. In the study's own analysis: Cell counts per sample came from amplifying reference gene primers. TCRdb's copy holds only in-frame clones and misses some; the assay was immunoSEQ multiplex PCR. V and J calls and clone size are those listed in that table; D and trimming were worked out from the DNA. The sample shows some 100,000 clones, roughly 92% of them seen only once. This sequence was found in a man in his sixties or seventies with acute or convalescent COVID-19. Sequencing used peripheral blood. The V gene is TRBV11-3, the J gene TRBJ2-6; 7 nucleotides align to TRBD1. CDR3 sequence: CASSGEGTVSGANVLTF. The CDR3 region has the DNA TGTGCCAGCAGCGGGGAAGGGACAGTCTCTGGGGCCAACGTCCTGACTTTC.